The 23 T cell receptor beta chains reported below all come from one sample, sequenced in a study of T cell responses to AZD1222 COVID-19 vaccine. Libraries were prepared by immunoSEQ multiplex PCR; TCRdb keeps only in-frame clonotypes and omits some of them. The data contain 200,000 or so clones, about 94% of them singletons. The material sequenced was peripheral blood, taken on day 0 of AZD1222 vaccination. The receptors shown here come from an adult in good health.

Comment on this clone: This sample also contains other DNA sequences that code for the same CDR3. The V gene is TRBV28, the J gene TRBJ1-2; 9 nucleotides line up with TRBD1. Germline CDR1 is MDHEN and CDR2 is SYDVKM. V gave up 2 bases and J gave up 5 bases; unmatched junction bases: 3. This CDR3 contains 14 residues. Here the CDR3 reads CASSLPGQGYGYTF. The DNA for the CDR3 is TGTGCCAGCAGTTTACCTGGACAGGGGTATGGCTACACCTTC.

The chain is built from TRBV6-5 and TRBJ2-7; 8 bases map to TRBD1. V trimming: 6 bases; J trimming: 3 bases; junction bases outside the gene matches: 4. CDR1 is MNHEY, CDR2 SVGAGI, per germline. CDR3 length: 13 residues. As DNA, the CDR3 is TGTGCCAGCAGCAAAGGACAGGGCTACGAGCAGTACTTC. Its protein is CASSKGQGYEQYF.

The CDR3 DNA reads as TGTGCCAGCAGTTTTTCTTCGACTAGTGGATACGAGCAGTACTTC. This gives the protein CASSFSSTSGYEQYF. The chain is built from TRBV27 and TRBJ2-7; tentatively, D is TRBD2 (6 bases). V lost 3 bases to trimming and J lost 4 bases, with 16 bases between them. This CDR3 is 15 amino acids long. The germline V gene has CDR1 MNHEY and CDR2 SMNVEV (reference sequence).

This CDR3 is CASSSSGRAGNEQFF. The CDR3 DNA reads as TGTGCCAGCAGCTCTAGCGGGAGGGCGGGGAATGAGCAGTTCTTC. This rearrangement joins TRBV6-5 to TRBJ2-1; 12 nucleotides match TRBD2. CDR1 MNHEY and CDR2 SVGAGI come from the germline V gene. The trim removed 6 bases at V and 7 bases at J, leaving 7 bases unmatched. The CDR3 totals 15 residues.

The chain employs TRBV28 and TRBJ2-1; 7 positions agree with TRBD1. Per the germline V gene, CDR1 is MDHEN and CDR2 is SYDVKM. With 5 bases clipped from V and 3 bases from J, the junction kept 10 bases outside the gene matches. The CDR3 contains 16 residues. The CDR3 nucleotides are TGTGCCAGCAGTACTTCCTACAGGGGTTACTACAATGAGCAGTTCTTC. This sequence encodes CASSTSYRGYYNEQFF.

V is TRBV27 and J is TRBJ1-5; D gene ambiguous. Trimming removed 5 bases from V and 2 bases from J, with 16 bases in between. The CDR3 has 16 residues. The germline CDR1 and CDR2 sequences are MNHEY and SMNVEV (reference sequence). The CDR3 here is CASSPLLGDGNQPQHF. The CDR3 DNA reads as TGTGCCAGCAGTCCCCTCTTGGGCGATGGCAATCAGCCCCAGCATTTT.

CDR3 region: CASSLSPPGEQYF. The CDR3 DNA sequence: TGTGCCAGCAGCTTAAGCCCCCCCGGCGAGCAGTACTTC. The chain uses TRBV7-2 and TRBJ2-7; no clear D gene. The CDR3 loop spans 13 amino acids. The V and J ends lost 2 bases and 6 bases respectively, with 11 bases between them. The germline gives CDR1 SGHTA, CDR2 FQGNSA.

This chain uses TRBV19 with TRBJ2-1; TRBD1 agrees at 7 bases. With 5 bases clipped from V and 2 bases from J, the junction kept 9 bases outside the gene matches. This CDR3 contains 16 residues. Germline CDR1 and CDR2: LNHDA and SQIVND (reference sequence). DNA of the CDR3: TGTGCCAGTAGTCCCATCACAGGGGTAGCCTACAATGAGCAGTTCTTC. Translating it yields CASSPITGVAYNEQFF. The whole variable domain, filled in from reference TRBV19 and TRBJ2-1, reads DGGITQSPKYLFRKEGQNVTLSCEQNLNHDAMYWYRQDPGQGLRLIYYSQIVNDFQKGDIAEGYSVSREKKESFPLTVTSAQKNPTAFYLCASSPITGVAYNEQFFGPGTRLTVL.

V is TRBV10-3 and J is TRBJ1-1; D is possibly TRBD1 (5 bases). Germline V lookup: CDR1 ENHRY, CDR2 SYGVKD. The CDR3 extends over 17 amino acids. Deletions cut 3 bases from V and 0 bases from J, with 17 bases between. Written as DNA, the CDR3 is TGTGCCATCAGTGACCTTACGGGGGAGAGCATGAACACTGAAGCTTTCTTT. Amino acids: CAISDLTGESMNTEAFF.

The chain combines TRBV24-1 with TRBJ2-5, with 8 nucleotides matching TRBD2. Germline CDR1 is KGHDR and CDR2 is SFDVKD. V lost 3 bases to trimming and J lost 5 bases; unmatched junction nucleotides: 10. This CDR3 spans 16 amino acids. In DNA, the CDR3 is TGTGCCACCAGTGATCCAACAGCGGGAGCCTGGGAGACCCAGTACTTC. The encoded protein is CATSDPTAGAWETQYF.

The rearrangement uses TRBV4-2 and TRBJ1-4, with 11 bases aligning to TRBD1. The CDR3 consists of 16 residues. The V gene end was trimmed by 0 bases and the J gene end by 7 bases; junction bases not matched to a gene: 4. Per the germline V gene, CDR1 is LGHNA and CDR2 is YNFKEQ. The CDR3 reads CASSQDSGTGGEKLFF. CDR3 bases: TGTGCCAGCAGCCAAGATTCTGGGACAGGGGGTGAAAAACTGTTTTTT.

The chain carries TRBV6-4 and TRBJ2-5; perhaps TRBD1 as D (5 bases). With 2 bases removed from V and 7 bases from J, the gap between germline ends came to 11 bases. Germline V lookup: CDR1 MRHNA, CDR2 SNTAGT. The length of the CDR3 is 13 residues. CDR3 protein: CASSDRQGTTQYF. The DNA for the CDR3 is TGTGCCAGCAGTGACAGGCAGGGTACGACCCAGTACTTC.

The rearrangement joins TRBV12-3 or TRBV12-4 to TRBJ2-1, with D tentatively TRBD2 (7 bases). With 3 bases removed from V and 9 bases from J, the gap between germline ends came to 12 bases. CDR3 length: 13 amino acids. The CDR3 DNA follows: TGTGCCAGCAGTTTTTCAGGGGAGGGTGAGCAGTTCTTC. Its translation: CASSFSGEGEQFF.

The V and J genes are TRBV27 and TRBJ1-2, with D possibly being TRBD1 (6 bases). The CDR3 length is 14 residues. Germline CDR1 and CDR2: MNHEY and SMNVEV (reference sequence). Trimming shortened V by 8 bases and J by 2 bases, and 15 bases separated the two germline ends. CDR3 residues: CASGYRAGNYGYTF. In DNA, the CDR3 is TGTGCCAGCGGATACAGGGCGGGGAACTATGGCTACACCTTC.

This sequence joins TRBV2 and TRBJ1-1; possibly TRBD1 for D (6 bases). The CDR3 is 14 residues long. V was cut by 8 bases and J by 1 base, with 14 bases left in between. Germline V gives CDR1 SNHLY, CDR2 FYNNEI. CDR3 residues: CASPRGSANTEAFF. Here the CDR3 DNA reads TGTGCCAGCCCCAGGGGTTCGGCGAACACTGAAGCTTTCTTT.

This chain connects TRBV27 to TRBJ1-1, with D perhaps TRBD1 (6 bases). Germline CDR1 is MNHEY and CDR2 is SMNVEV (reference sequence). CDR3 size: 14 residues. Trimming left V 5 bases short and J 6 bases short, with 16 bases between. Here the CDR3 DNA reads TGTGCCAGCAGTGCCCTGGGGGGGCGGGCTGAAGCTTTCTTT. Residues: CASSALGGRAEAFF.

This chain links TRBV10-3 with TRBJ2-1; D is unresolved. The CDR3 sequence is 16 residues long. CDR1 is ENHRY, CDR2 SYGVKD, per germline. Trimming cost V 4 bases and J 0 bases, with 13 bases left between them. CDR3 amino acids: CAISGNVESSYNEQFF. CDR3 nucleotide sequence: TGTGCCATCAGTGGAAATGTGGAAAGCTCCTACAATGAGCAGTTCTTC.

This rearrangement joins TRBV6-5 to TRBJ1-2; D is uncertain. Trimming removed 2 bases from V and 8 bases from J, with 6 bases in between. Germline V gene data show CDR1 as MNHEY and CDR2 as SVGAGI. The CDR3 loop spans 11 amino acids. CDR3 DNA: TGTGCCAGCAGTTACGGGCAGGGCTACACCTTC. It specifies CASSYGQGYTF.

This clone was observed a few times. The V call is TRBV19, the J call TRBJ1-5; D is uncertain. V lost 7 bases and J 0 bases, leaving 16 bases between the germline ends. Germline V gives CDR1 LNHDA, CDR2 SQIVND (reference sequence). This CDR3 region has 16 residues. The CDR3 region has the DNA TGTGCCAGTACCCCCCCCGGCCGTATTAGCAATCAGCCCCAGCATTTT. Its translation is CASTPPGRISNQPQHF.

The genes are TRBV5-1 and TRBJ2-1; a possible D gene is TRBD1 (6 bases). The germline V and J ends were trimmed by 5 bases and 8 bases, with 17 bases remaining between them. There are 14 residues in the CDR3. Germline CDR1 is SGHRS and CDR2 is YFSETQ. In DNA, the CDR3 is TGCGCCAGCAGGGTTGAGGCAGGGGATGATGAGCAGTTCTTC. It yields the protein CASRVEAGDDEQFF.

The rearrangement uses TRBV28 and TRBJ1-1; D is uncertain. V was clipped by 1 base and J by 3 bases, with 12 bases between them. The CDR3 consists of 15 residues. Germline CDR1 reads MDHEN; CDR2 reads SYDVKM. The CDR3 loop is CASSLFLDPYTEAFF. CDR3 bases: TGTGCCAGCAGTTTATTTCTGGATCCATACACTGAAGCTTTCTTT.

The rearrangement joins TRBV10-2 to TRBJ2-6; D may be TRBD1 or TRBD2 (5 bases each). V shed 8 bases and J shed 2 bases, with 19 bases lying between them. The germline V gene has CDR1 WSHSY and CDR2 SAAADI. The length of the CDR3 is 17 residues. The CDR3 here is CASGLRARGTGANVLTF. DNA for the CDR3: TGCGCCAGCGGCTTGCGGGCACGGGGCACTGGGGCCAACGTCCTGACTTTC.

This chain uses TRBV11-2 with TRBJ2-2; a weak D match, TRBD2 (5 bases). The V end lost 0 bases, the J end lost 7 bases, and 12 bases lay between the germline ends. The V gene's germline CDR1 is SGHAT and CDR2 FQNNGV. The CDR3 extends over 15 amino acids. The CDR3 DNA is TGTGCCAGCAGCTTAGAAGGCGGGTGGGGCGGGGAGCTGTTTTTT. This sequence encodes CASSLEGGWGGELFF.